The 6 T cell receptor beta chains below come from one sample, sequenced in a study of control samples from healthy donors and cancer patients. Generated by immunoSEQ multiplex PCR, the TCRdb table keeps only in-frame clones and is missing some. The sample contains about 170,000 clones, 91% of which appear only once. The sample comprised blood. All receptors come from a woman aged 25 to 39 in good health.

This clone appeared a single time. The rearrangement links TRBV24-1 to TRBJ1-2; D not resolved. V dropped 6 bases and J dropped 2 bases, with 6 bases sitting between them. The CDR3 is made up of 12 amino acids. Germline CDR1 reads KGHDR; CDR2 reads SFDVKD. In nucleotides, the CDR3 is TGTGCCACCAGTAATCAGAACTATGGCTACACCTTC. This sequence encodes CATSNQNYGYTF.

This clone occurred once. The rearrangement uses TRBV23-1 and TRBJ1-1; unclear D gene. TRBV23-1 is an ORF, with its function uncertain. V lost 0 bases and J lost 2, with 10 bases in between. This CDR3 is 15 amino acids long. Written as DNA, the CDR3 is TGCGCCAGCAGTCAATCGGGCAGCCCAAACACTGAAGCTTTCTTT. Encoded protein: CASSQSGSPNTEAFF.

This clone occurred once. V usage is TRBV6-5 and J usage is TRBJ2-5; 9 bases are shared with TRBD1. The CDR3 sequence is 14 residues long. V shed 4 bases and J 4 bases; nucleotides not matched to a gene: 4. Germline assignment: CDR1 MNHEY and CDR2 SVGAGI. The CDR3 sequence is CASSSLTGGETQYF. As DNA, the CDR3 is TGTGCCAGCAGTTCCCTGACAGGGGGAGAGACCCAGTACTTC.

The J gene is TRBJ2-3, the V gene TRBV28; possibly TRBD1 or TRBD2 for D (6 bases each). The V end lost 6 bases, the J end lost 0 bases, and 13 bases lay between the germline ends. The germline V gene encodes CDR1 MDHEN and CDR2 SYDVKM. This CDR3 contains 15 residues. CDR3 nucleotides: TGTGCCAGCAGGACACTAGGGGGGAGCACAGATACGCAGTATTTT. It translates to CASRTLGGSTDTQYF.

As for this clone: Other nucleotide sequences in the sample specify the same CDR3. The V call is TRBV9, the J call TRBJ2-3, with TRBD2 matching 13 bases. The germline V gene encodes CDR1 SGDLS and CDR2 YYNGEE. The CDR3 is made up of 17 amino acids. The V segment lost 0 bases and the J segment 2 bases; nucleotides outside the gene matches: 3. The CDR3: CASSVGLAGGPTDTQYF. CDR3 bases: TGTGCCAGCAGCGTAGGACTAGCGGGGGGACCCACAGATACGCAGTATTTT.

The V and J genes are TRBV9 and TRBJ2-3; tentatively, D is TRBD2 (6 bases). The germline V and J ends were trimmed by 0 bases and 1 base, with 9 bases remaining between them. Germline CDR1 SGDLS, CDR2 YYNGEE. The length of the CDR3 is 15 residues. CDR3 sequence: CASSVGASGTDTQYF. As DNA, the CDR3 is TGTGCCAGCAGCGTAGGGGCTAGCGGCACAGATACGCAGTATTTT.